A single T cell receptor (beta chain) is shown here with its context. The antigen remains undetermined. The data were obtained in a study of TIL therapy for anti-PD-1-resistant metastatic lung cancer. At the level of the study: Tumor harvest preceded PD-1/PD-L1 blockade, followed by nivolumab treatment. Tumors carried a median 1.5 non-synonymous mutations per megabase. Study observations and caveats: After infusion, TIL clonotypes partly replaced peripheral T cells and declined over months.

Time point defined: pre-treatment sample, taken before nivolumab and TIL therapy. The immunoSEQ assay was v3. Sequencing used immunoSEQ multiplex PCR; TCRdb keeps in-frame clones, though not all of them. The sample lists roughly 58,000 clones; around four fifths were seen once. The V end was cut by 4 bases, the J end by 0 bases, with 14 bases between. The CDR3 has 16 residues. In germline, CDR1 is LGHNA, CDR2 YSLEER. The sequencing here drew on blood, taken at baseline. This TCR derives from a person aged 25-85 years with non-small cell lung cancer. The chain carries TRBV4-3 and TRBJ2-3, with D hard to call. CDR3 DNA sequence: TGCGCCAGCAGCCGCGGATGGGGAATTAGCACAGATACGCAGTATTTT. Protein product: CASSRGWGISTDTQYF.